The sequence of this T cell receptor beta chain was determined in a study of T-cell memory formation after mild COVID-19. Study details: Clusters of TCRs were largely donor specific.

A single record per CDR3 protein comes from TCRdb applying MiXCR to the 5' RACE reads. The sample records about 170,000 distinct CDR3 sequences, over 10% being singletons. A few counts support this clonotype. V was clipped by 8 bases and J by 4 bases; unmatched bases: 4. The CDR3 loop spans 13 amino acids. Germline CDR1 and CDR2: MNHEY and SVGAGI. The TCR comes from a man aged 18 to 35 who had mild COVID-19 (a few samples of this study predate the infection). Cell type and time point are not known. This rearrangement joins TRBV6-5 to TRBJ1-4; 7 positions match TRBD1. Sequencing was done on a sample of PBMCs or a T cell subset sorted from them (not recorded which). The CDR3 protein is CASGDSLNEKLFF. The CDR3 DNA follows: TGTGCCAGCGGGGACAGCCTTAATGAAAAACTGTTTTTT.